This T cell receptor (beta chain) is from a study of cytomegalovirus exposure and HLA in healthy donors. Study-wide points: A missense variant in DCLRE1C was later tied to TCR beta V- and J-gene trimming. A later examination showed that TCR association rates differed by HLA locus, with DRB1 most and HLA-C fewest.

Germline CDR1 LNHDA, CDR2 SQIVND (reference sequence). V lost 5 bases, J lost 0 bases, and 8 bases lay in between. This CDR3 has 14 residues. On this clone itself: What it binds is unknown.

PCR primers comprised 60 Vbeta and 13 Jbeta primers. The assay was immunoSEQ multiplex PCR, and TCRdb's table has in-frame clones only and misses some. The data show 65,000 to 90,000 clones, about 77% seen once. The rearrangement uses TRBV19 and TRBJ1-3; D is possibly TRBD1 (5 bases). The sequence came from a man aged 55 to 70 in good health and CMV-seronegative. Sequencing input: PBMCs. The CDR3 spells CASSPGGSGNTIYF. For the CDR3, the DNA is TGTGCCAGTAGTCCCGGGGGCTCTGGAAACACCATATATTTT.